Presented here are 31 T cell receptor beta chains from one specimen sequenced in a study of CD8 T cells in ankylosing spondylitis listed by TCRdb under 2017. The library relied on 5' RACE. Sequenced using an Illumina HiSeq 2500. TCRdb reran the public reads through fastp at Q25 and MiXCR, keeping productive beta chains. Every CDR3 protein is listed once, alongside the most common genes and DNA of its rows. For this sample the table gives around 150,000 distinct CDR3 sequences, of which more than 5.5% were detected only once. Around 12% of the sample belongs to the ten largest clones. What was sequenced was blood, either unsorted or a sorted T cell fraction (not recorded which). The receptor set was obtained from a female donor with ankylosing spondylitis or in good health (not recorded which).

This clonotype was seen repeatedly, ten times or more. CDR3 sequence reads: CASRSFTDTQYF. As DNA, the CDR3 is TGTGCCAGCAGGTCGTTCACAGATACGCAGTATTTT. The rearrangement uses TRBV7-9 and TRBJ2-3; D remains unclear. Germline assignment: CDR1 SEHNR and CDR2 FQNEAQ (reference sequence). Trimming removed 6 bases from V and 2 bases from J, with 6 bases in between. The CDR3 consists of 12 residues.

At least ten counts were recorded for this clonotype. The CDR3 DNA reads as TGTGCCAGCAGCAATATCCGGGTAGACTATGGCTACACCTTC. As protein: CASSNIRVDYGYTF. V is TRBV11-2 and J is TRBJ1-2; D unresolved. The CDR3 runs to 14 residues. Germline lookup yields CDR1 SGHAT and CDR2 FQNNGV. The V end lost 5 bases, the J end lost 3 bases, and 13 bases lay between the germline ends.

At least ten counts were recorded for this clonotype. The chain combines TRBV5-1 with TRBJ2-3; D perhaps matches TRBD1 (5 bases). CDR1 SGHRS and CDR2 YFSETQ come from the germline V gene. CDR3 size: 13 residues. The germline V and J ends were trimmed by 4 bases and 8 bases, with 14 bases remaining between them. This chain's CDR3 is CASSIQGFGTQYF. CDR3 nucleotide sequence: TGCGCCAGCAGCATCCAGGGTTTTGGTACGCAGTATTTT. The full variable domain, rest sourced from reference TRBV5-1 and TRBJ2-3, is KAGVTQTPRYLIKTRGQQVTLSCSPISGHRSVSWYQQTPGQGLQFLFEYFSETQRNKGNFPGRFSGRQFSNSRSEMNVSTLELGDSALYLCASSIQGFGTQYFGPGTRLTVL.

Ten or more counts support this clonotype. The V gene is TRBV12-3 or TRBV12-4, the J gene TRBJ1-5, with 7 positions matching TRBD1. CDR3 size: 16 residues. After removal of 3 bases from V and 0 bases from J, the junction contained 5 bases not matched to a gene. The CDR3 region is CASSLAGQDSNQPQHF. CDR3 coding DNA: TGTGCCAGCAGTTTGGCAGGACAGGATAGCAATCAGCCCCAGCATTTT.

In its sample, this clonotype was seen many times. The J gene is TRBJ1-5, the V gene TRBV12-3 or TRBV12-4; 8 positions match TRBD1. V shed 6 bases and J 4 bases; nucleotides not matched to a gene: 5. The CDR3 contains 14 residues. This CDR3 reads CASSPGQANQPQHF. The CDR3 DNA sequence: TGTGCCAGCAGCCCGGGACAGGCAAATCAGCCCCAGCATTTT.

This clonotype occurred many times. This chain uses TRBV4-1 with TRBJ1-2; D uncertain. This CDR3 region has 14 residues. Trimming took 2 bases from V and 4 from J, leaving 11 bases between them. Germline CDR1 reads MGHRA; CDR2 reads YSYEKL. CDR3 protein: CASSQSKGGYGYTF. DNA of the CDR3: TGCGCCAGCAGCCAAAGCAAGGGAGGCTATGGCTACACCTTC.

The table lists this clonotype with many counts. V and J are TRBV7-6 and TRBJ2-1; 8 bases are a match to TRBD2. The CDR3 loop spans 15 amino acids. V shed 2 bases, J shed 6 bases, and the junction held 6 bases outside the gene matches. Germline lookup yields CDR1 SGHVS and CDR2 FNYEAQ. The chain's CDR3 is CASSLIGGAVNEQFF. Written as DNA, the CDR3 is TGTGCCAGCAGCTTAATCGGGGGGGCCGTCAATGAGCAGTTCTTC.

This clonotype has more than one count but fewer than ten. The rearrangement links TRBV6-5 to TRBJ1-4; a possible D gene is TRBD1 (6 bases). The CDR3 has 13 residues. In germline, CDR1 is MNHEY, CDR2 SVGAGI. For the CDR3, the DNA is TGTGCAGCCGCGGGGGGCGACGGTGAAAAACTGTTTTTT. Protein sequence: CAAAGGDGEKLFF.

This clonotype was seen many times. The chain uses TRBV28 and TRBJ2-7; the D is unclear. Germline V gives CDR1 MDHEN, CDR2 SYDVKM. Trimming shortened V by 7 bases and J by 2 bases, and 15 bases separated the two germline ends. CDR3 size: 14 residues. CDR3 loop: CASNTGSFTYEQYF. In DNA form, the CDR3 reads TGTGCCAGCAATACTGGATCTTTTACCTACGAGCAGTACTTC.

In this sample, this clonotype turned up many times. The chain recombines TRBV6-6 with TRBJ2-1; 13 bases are shared with TRBD2. Unmatched junction bases numbered 0, after V lost 8 bases and J lost 5 bases. Germline V gives CDR1 MNHNY, CDR2 SVGAGI (reference sequence). There are 13 residues in the CDR3. In nucleotides, the CDR3 is TGTGCCAGCGGACTAGCGGGGGACAATGAGCAGTTCTTC. Its protein product is CASGLAGDNEQFF.

This clonotype was found many times. The gene calls are TRBV7-9 and TRBJ2-5; a weak D match, TRBD2 (6 bases). There are 13 residues in the CDR3. V was shortened by 8 bases and J by 2 bases, with 12 bases between the two germline ends. Germline V CDR1 and CDR2: SEHNR, FQNEAQ (reference sequence). The CDR3 loop is CASFRDSQETQYF. The CDR3 nucleotides are TGTGCCAGCTTCCGGGACTCGCAAGAGACCCAGTACTTC.

This clonotype was seen many times. The J gene is TRBJ1-2, the V gene TRBV6-6; D unclear. CDR1 is MNHNY, CDR2 SVGAGI, per germline (reference sequence). V was pared by 5 bases and J by 0 bases, with 7 bases between. The CDR3 loop spans 13 amino acids. Written as DNA, the CDR3 is TGTGCCAGCAGTCCTGGAGCTAACTATGGCTACACCTTC. Its translation: CASSPGANYGYTF.

This clonotype is classed as medium-sized (0.01 to 0.1%). The J gene is TRBJ2-3, the V gene TRBV6-6, with 9 nucleotides matching TRBD2. This CDR3 contains 16 residues. With V trimmed by 0 bases and J by 10 bases, 11 bases remained unmatched. Per germline, CDR1 MNHNY and CDR2 SVGAGI (reference sequence). In nucleotides, the CDR3 is TGTGCCAGCAGTTACTCCCCGGCGGGGGGGCTTTTTGCGCAGTATTTT. It codes for CASSYSPAGGLFAQYF.

This clonotype was seen ten or more times. The chain carries TRBV12-3 or TRBV12-4 and TRBJ1-5; D is possibly TRBD1 (5 bases). This CDR3 spans 13 amino acids. Trimming shortened V by 1 base and J by 7 bases, and 8 bases separated the two germline ends. This CDR3 is CASSLVQGQPQHF. In DNA, the CDR3 is TGTGCCAGCAGTTTAGTCCAGGGCCAGCCCCAGCATTTT.

This clonotype was detected ten times or more. The rearrangement joins TRBV12-3 or TRBV12-4 to TRBJ1-1; no reliable D call. This CDR3 spans 13 amino acids. V was trimmed by 5 bases and J by 1 base, leaving 8 bases between them. CDR3 residues: CASSLHGNTEAFF. CDR3 nucleotides: TGTGCCAGCAGTCTCCATGGGAACACTGAAGCTTTCTTT.

This clonotype was detected many times. The rearrangement uses TRBV4-1 and TRBJ1-3; TRBD1 matches at 9 bases. J gave up 0 bases and V 5 bases, and 8 bases lay outside the gene matches. In germline, CDR1 is MGHRA, CDR2 YSYEKL. The CDR3 is 17 amino acids. The CDR3 spells CASSVRDRASSGNTIYF. Here the CDR3 DNA reads TGCGCCAGCAGCGTCCGGGACAGGGCGAGCTCTGGAAACACCATATATTTT.

This clonotype was recorded many times. J is TRBJ2-7 and V is TRBV29-1, with D uncertain. The CDR3 covers 13 residues. V was clipped by 0 bases and J by 9 bases, with 15 bases between them. The germline V gene encodes CDR1 SQVTM and CDR2 ANQGSEA. CDR3 DNA sequence: TGCAGCGTTGAAGATTTGCCCAGGTCGGCGCAGTACTTC. It encodes CSVEDLPRSAQYF.

This clonotype was recorded many times. V is TRBV12-3 or TRBV12-4 and J is TRBJ2-3, with 9 bases aligning to TRBD2. V shed 6 bases, J shed 6 bases, and the junction held 7 bases outside the gene matches. This CDR3 region has 14 residues. The CDR3 loop reads CASSRAGGSDTQYF. The CDR3 DNA is TGTGCCAGCAGCCGAGCGGGGGGATCGGATACGCAGTATTTT.

This clonotype has ten or more counts. The rearrangement uses TRBV12-3 or TRBV12-4 and TRBJ2-3; 11 nucleotides match TRBD2. The CDR3 covers 18 residues. With V trimmed by 3 bases and J by 1 base, 9 bases remained unmatched. The CDR3 reads CASSFPFSGGDGTDTQYF. The CDR3, as DNA: TGTGCCAGCAGTTTCCCCTTTAGCGGGGGGGACGGCACAGATACGCAGTATTTT.

This clonotype was detected many times. The chain uses TRBV5-1 and TRBJ2-3, with D maybe TRBD2 (5 bases). The CDR3 contains 15 residues. CDR1 SGHRS and CDR2 YFSETQ come from the germline V gene. With 3 bases removed from V and 0 bases from J, the gap between germline ends came to 11 bases. The CDR3 DNA reads as TGCGCCAGCAGCTGGACTGACATGAGCACAGATACGCAGTATTTT. This sequence encodes CASSWTDMSTDTQYF.

This sequence joins TRBV7-2 and TRBJ2-6; 8 bases line up with TRBD2. This CDR3 is 17 amino acids long. Germline CDR1 and CDR2: SGHTA and FQGNSA. V was pared by 2 bases and J by 2 bases, with 5 bases of the junction left unmatched. The CDR3 sequence: CASSLRAGGPGANVLTF. In nucleotides, the CDR3 is TGTGCCAGCAGCTTAAGGGCGGGGGGTCCTGGGGCCAACGTCCTGACTTTC. The variable domain in full, completed from reference TRBV7-2 and TRBJ2-6, reads GAGVSQSPSNKVTEKGKDVELRCDPISGHTALYWYRQSLGQGLEFLIYFQGNSAPDKSGLPSDRFSAERTGGSVSTLTIQRTQQEDSAVYLCASSLRAGGPGANVLTFGAGSRLTVL.

The sample holds many counts of this clonotype. The chain has TRBV6-2 or TRBV6-3 and TRBJ1-5; weak D call: TRBD1 (5 bases). Germline-derived CDR1 and CDR2 are MNHEY and SVGEGT. The CDR3 loop spans 14 amino acids. The germline V and J ends were trimmed by 6 bases and 5 bases, with 14 bases remaining between them. The CDR3 is CASSPVGRDQPQHF. The CDR3 nucleotides read TGTGCCAGCAGCCCAGTGGGGCGGGATCAGCCCCAGCATTTT.

This clonotype was observed many times. The V and J genes are TRBV5-1 and TRBJ2-1; D remains ambiguous. Germline CDR1 is SGHRS and CDR2 is YFSETQ. The V end was cut by 4 bases, the J end by 7 bases, with 12 bases between. The CDR3 runs to 13 residues. Written as DNA, the CDR3 is TGCGCCAGCAGCCACCAGGTTGGTAATGAGCAGTTCTTC. It yields the protein CASSHQVGNEQFF.

At least ten counts were recorded for this clonotype. The chain uses TRBV12-3 or TRBV12-4 and TRBJ1-2; D is uncertain. Trimming took off 5 bases at V and 4 bases at J, with 20 bases between the two ends. The CDR3 consists of 16 residues. The CDR3 protein is CASSPSRGYRGYGYTF. As DNA, the CDR3 is TGTGCCAGCAGTCCCTCCCGCGGGTACCGGGGCTATGGCTACACCTTC.

This clonotype was counted many times. This chain joins TRBV5-1 and TRBJ2-2; 7 bases match TRBD2. The CDR3 consists of 16 residues. J gave up 6 bases and V 4 bases, and 12 bases lay outside the gene matches. In germline, CDR1 is SGHRS, CDR2 YFSETQ. The DNA of the CDR3 is TGCGCCAGCAGCCCGCAGACTAGCTTCGTCCCCGGGGAGCTGTTTTTT. Translated, it gives CASSPQTSFVPGELFF.

Ten or more counts support this clonotype. This sequence joins TRBV9 and TRBJ2-7; tentatively, D is TRBD1 (5 bases). The germline V gene has CDR1 SGDLS and CDR2 YYNGEE. The CDR3 is 16 amino acids. Trimming cost V 5 bases and J 2 bases, with 20 bases left between them. The CDR3 protein is CASSRLGAQSPYEQYF. The CDR3 DNA is TGTGCCAGCAGTCGTTTAGGGGCCCAGAGCCCCTACGAGCAGTACTTC.

This clonotype was seen many times. The chain employs TRBV5-1 and TRBJ2-1, with 8 positions matching TRBD2. This CDR3 spans 15 amino acids. The V segment lost 5 bases and the J segment 2 bases; nucleotides outside the gene matches: 6. Looked up from germline, CDR1 is SGHRS and CDR2 is YFSETQ. The CDR3 DNA sequence: TGCGCCAGCAGGCCTCCGGGACTAGCCTACAATGAGCAGTTCTTC. Translated: CASRPPGLAYNEQFF.

This clonotype has at least ten counts. The chain links TRBV20-1 to TRBJ1-1, with D possibly TRBD1 on 5 matching bases. Germline V CDR1 and CDR2: DFQATT, SNEGSKA (reference sequence). This CDR3 comprises 12 residues. V dropped 7 bases and J dropped 1 base, with 10 bases sitting between them. CDR3 loop: CSVSQGNTEAFF. The CDR3 nucleotides are TGCAGTGTAAGCCAGGGGAACACTGAAGCTTTCTTT.

This clonotype was detected ten times or more. The genes are TRBV4-1 and TRBJ2-3, with D perhaps TRBD2 (5 bases). Germline loops: CDR1 MGHRA, CDR2 YSYEKL. The CDR3 is 12 amino acids. With 3 bases removed from V and 6 bases from J, the gap between germline ends came to 7 bases. The CDR3 spells CASSHPGDTQYF. The DNA for the CDR3 is TGCGCCAGCAGCCATCCGGGGGATACGCAGTATTTT.

This clonotype appeared many times. V gene TRBV6-2 or TRBV6-3 combines with J gene TRBJ1-1, with 7 bases identical to TRBD1. V dropped 7 bases and J dropped 6; count of bases not matched to a gene: 8. Germline V lookup: CDR1 MNHEY, CDR2 SVGEGT. The length of the CDR3 is 13 residues. The DNA for the CDR3 is TGTGCCAGCACCCACCAGGGGGGGTCTGAAGCTTTCTTT. Translated, it gives CASTHQGGSEAFF.

This clonotype was observed at least ten times. V gene TRBV11-2 combines with J gene TRBJ2-3; D remains unclear. The V end was cut by 4 bases, the J end by 2 bases, with 10 bases between. CDR1 and CDR2 from the germline V gene are SGHAT and FQNNGV. This CDR3 contains 14 residues. CDR3 sequence: CASSWVLPTDTQYF. The CDR3 DNA follows: TGTGCCAGCAGCTGGGTCCTCCCCACAGATACGCAGTATTTT.